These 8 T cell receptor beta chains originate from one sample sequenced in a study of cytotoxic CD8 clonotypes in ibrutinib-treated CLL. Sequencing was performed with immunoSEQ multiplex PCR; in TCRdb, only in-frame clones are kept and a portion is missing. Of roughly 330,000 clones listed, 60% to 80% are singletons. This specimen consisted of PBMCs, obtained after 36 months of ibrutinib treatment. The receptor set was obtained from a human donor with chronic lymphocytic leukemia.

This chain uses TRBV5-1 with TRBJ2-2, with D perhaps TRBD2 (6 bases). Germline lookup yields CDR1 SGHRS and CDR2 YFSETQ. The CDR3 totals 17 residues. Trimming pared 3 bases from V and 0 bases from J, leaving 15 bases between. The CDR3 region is CASSSRRGLPNTGELFF. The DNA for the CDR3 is TGCGCCAGCAGCTCCAGGCGGGGACTGCCGAACACCGGGGAGCTGTTTTTT.

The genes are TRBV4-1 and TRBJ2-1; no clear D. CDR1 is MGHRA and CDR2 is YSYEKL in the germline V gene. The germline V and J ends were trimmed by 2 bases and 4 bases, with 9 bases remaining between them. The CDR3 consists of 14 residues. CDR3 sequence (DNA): TGCGCCAGCAGCCAAAGGATGGGATACAATGAGCAGTTCTTC. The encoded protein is CASSQRMGYNEQFF.

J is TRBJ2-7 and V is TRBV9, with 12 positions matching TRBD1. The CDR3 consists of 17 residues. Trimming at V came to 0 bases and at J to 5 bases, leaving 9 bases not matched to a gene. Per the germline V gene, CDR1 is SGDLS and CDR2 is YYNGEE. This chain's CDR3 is CASSVDGTGGPTNEQYF. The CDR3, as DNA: TGTGCCAGCAGCGTAGACGGGACAGGGGGCCCCACGAACGAGCAGTACTTC.

The CDR3 is CASRFRGYGYTF. CDR3 coding DNA: TGTGCCAGTCGGTTCAGGGGCTATGGCTACACCTTC. The gene calls are TRBV19 and TRBJ1-2; tentatively, D is TRBD1 (6 bases). The CDR3 is 12 residues long. Germline V lookup: CDR1 LNHDA, CDR2 SQIVND (reference sequence). Between the trimmed V and J ends, which lost 8 bases and 4 bases, there was a span of 11 bases.

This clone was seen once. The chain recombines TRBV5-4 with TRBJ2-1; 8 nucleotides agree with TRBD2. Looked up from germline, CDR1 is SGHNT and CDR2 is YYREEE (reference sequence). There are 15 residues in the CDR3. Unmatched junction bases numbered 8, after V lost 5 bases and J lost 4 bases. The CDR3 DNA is TGTGCCAGCAGTAAGGTAGCGGGGAAATACAATGAGCAGTTCTTC. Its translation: CASSKVAGKYNEQFF.

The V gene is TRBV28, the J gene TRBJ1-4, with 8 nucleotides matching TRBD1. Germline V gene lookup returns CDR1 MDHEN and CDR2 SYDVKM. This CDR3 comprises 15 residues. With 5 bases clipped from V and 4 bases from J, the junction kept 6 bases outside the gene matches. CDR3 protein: CASSPTGGYNEKLFF. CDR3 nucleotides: TGTGCCAGCAGTCCTACAGGGGGGTATAATGAAAAACTGTTTTTT.

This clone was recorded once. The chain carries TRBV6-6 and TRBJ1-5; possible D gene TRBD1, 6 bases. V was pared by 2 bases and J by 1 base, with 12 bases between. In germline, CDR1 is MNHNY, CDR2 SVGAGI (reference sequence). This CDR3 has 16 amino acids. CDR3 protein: CASSYPGGQSNQPQHF. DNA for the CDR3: TGTGCCAGCAGTTACCCTGGGGGGCAAAGCAATCAGCCCCAGCATTTT.

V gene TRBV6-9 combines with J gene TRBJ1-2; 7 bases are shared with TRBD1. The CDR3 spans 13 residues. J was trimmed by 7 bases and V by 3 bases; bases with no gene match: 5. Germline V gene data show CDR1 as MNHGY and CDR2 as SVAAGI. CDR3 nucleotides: TGTGCCAGCAGTTACGAGGGGGCGGGTGGCTACACCTTC. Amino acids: CASSYEGAGGYTF.